This TCR beta chain was retrieved from a study of T cell responses to AZD1222 COVID-19 vaccine. Study-wide results and caveats: Unmutated regions of variants are reportedly targeted by nearly half of spike-specific TCRs. Females made up more of the donors, who were largely white British, and clonal diversity may have come out too low.

About this clone itself: Its antigen remains unidentified.

Germline CDR1 is MNHEY and CDR2 is SVGEGT. The CDR3 has 13 residues. Trimming removed 5 bases from V and 2 bases from J, with 9 bases in between. Repertoires were generated with immunoSEQ multiplex PCR, while TCRdb's copy carries only in-frame clones and drops some. The sample yields 150,000 to 200,000 clones, 90% to 95% seen once. Material: peripheral blood, obtained 28 days after the second AZD1222 dose. The sequence was obtained from an adult who received the AZD1222 COVID-19 vaccine. The V gene is TRBV6-2 or TRBV6-3, the J gene TRBJ1-1; D is uncertain. The CDR3 sequence is CASSRTVNTEAFF. As DNA, the CDR3 is TGTGCCAGCAGTCGTACGGTCAACACTGAAGCTTTCTTT.